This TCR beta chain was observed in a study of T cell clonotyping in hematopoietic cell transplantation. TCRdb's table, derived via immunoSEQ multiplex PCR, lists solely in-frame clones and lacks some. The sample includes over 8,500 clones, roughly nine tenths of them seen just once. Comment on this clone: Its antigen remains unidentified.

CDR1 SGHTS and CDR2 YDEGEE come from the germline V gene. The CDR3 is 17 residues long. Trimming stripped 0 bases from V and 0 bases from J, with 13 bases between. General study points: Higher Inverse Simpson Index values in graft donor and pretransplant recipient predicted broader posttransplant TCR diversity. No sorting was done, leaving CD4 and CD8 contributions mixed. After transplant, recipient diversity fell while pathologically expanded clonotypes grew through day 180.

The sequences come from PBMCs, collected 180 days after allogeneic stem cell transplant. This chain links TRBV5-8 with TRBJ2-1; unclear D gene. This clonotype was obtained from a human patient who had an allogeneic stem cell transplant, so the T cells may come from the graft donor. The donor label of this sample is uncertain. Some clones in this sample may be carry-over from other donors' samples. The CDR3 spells CASSLVLGRSSYNEQFF. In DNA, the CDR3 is TGTGCCAGCAGCTTGGTGCTCGGCAGGAGCTCCTACAATGAGCAGTTCTTC.